A selection of T cell receptor beta chains follows, all from one sample in a study of blood T cell repertoires in COVID-19. Assay: immunoSEQ multiplex PCR; the TCRdb copy retains only in-frame clones and omits some. The sample consists of 330,000 or so clones, approximately 89% of them appearing once. Input material: peripheral blood. Source of these receptors: a woman in her sixties or seventies with COVID-19, enrolled during active disease. CDR3s include the opening cysteine and the closing phenylalanine or tryptophan. A D gene is named only where the DNA matches it firmly. The size entry is marked missing in some rows and otherwise reads once, few, many or a size class.

d_call j_call cdr3_length v_call clone_size cdr3_nt cdr3_aa
. TRBJ2-3 12 TRBV30 once TGTGCCTGGAGCGCCGCGCGGGGTACGCAGTATTTT CAWSAARGTQYF
. TRBJ1-4 15 TRBV10-3 . TGTGCCATCAGTGATCCAGGGGCAACTAATGAAAAACTGTTTTTT CAISDPGATNEKLFF
TRBD1 TRBJ2-5 15 TRBV5-1 . TGCGCCAGCAGCGGGTTGGGACAGCAACAAGAGACCCAGTACTTC CASSGLGQQQETQYF
TRBD1 TRBJ1-6 17 TRBV4-2 . TGTGCCAGCAGCCACTCGGACAGGAACACCTATAATTCACCCCTCCACTTT CASSHSDRNTYNSPLHF
. TRBJ1-2 15 TRBV2 . TGTGCCAGCAGTTCCTTCGGGACAAAGGGCTATGGCTACACCTTC CASSSFGTKGYGYTF
TRBD1 TRBJ1-1 13 TRBV6-2/TRBV6-3 . TGTGCCAGCAGTGCTATGGGACAGACTGAAGCTTTCTTT CASSAMGQTEAFF
TRBD1 TRBJ1-5 13 TRBV7-9 . TGTGCCAGCAGTGGACAGGGCGATCAGCCCCAGCATTTT CASSGQGDQPQHF
. TRBJ1-4 14 TRBV11-2 . TGTGCCAGCAGCATCAGGGGAGGGGATGAAAAACTGTTTTTT CASSIRGGDEKLFF
. TRBJ1-1 14 TRBV18 . TGTGCCAGCTCAAGGGGTCAGGGGAACACTGAAGCTTTCTTT CASSRGQGNTEAFF
. TRBJ1-2 12 TRBV2 . TGTGCCAGCAGTGAAAGGAGGGATGGCTACACCTTC CASSERRDGYTF
. TRBJ1-1 14 TRBV7-8 . TGTGCCAGCAGCCGCGTCACACTGAACACTGAAGCTTTCTTT CASSRVTLNTEAFF
TRBD2 TRBJ2-1 13 TRBV9 . TGTGCCAGCAGCGTAGTTGCGGGGGTCCCCCGGTTCTTC CASSVVAGVPRFF
. TRBJ2-7 13 TRBV5-5 . TGTGCCAGCAGGCGCAGGGTTACCTACGAGCAGTACTTC CASRRRVTYEQYF
TRBD2 TRBJ2-2 20 TRBV7-2 once TGTGCCAGCAGCTTAGCTCCAGCGGGAGATAACTTCGGACGCACCGGGGAGCTGTTTTTT CASSLAPAGDNFGRTGELFF
TRBD1 TRBJ1-4 13 TRBV5-4 . TGTGCCAGCAGCCCCGACAGGGTTGAAAAACTGTTTTTT CASSPDRVEKLFF
. TRBJ2-1 14 TRBV11-2 . TGTGCCAGCAGCTTAGATCGAGAACGCAATGAGCAGTTCTTC CASSLDRERNEQFF
TRBD1 TRBJ1-2 14 TRBV19 . TGTGCCAGTACCACGGGACAGGCTAACTATGGCTACACCTTC CASTTGQANYGYTF
. TRBJ1-5 14 TRBV11-2 few TGTGCCAGCAGCTTAGCTCCAGGGGATCAGCCCCAGCATTTT CASSLAPGDQPQHF
TRBD2 TRBJ2-3 15 TRBV9 . TGTGCCAGCAGCCCTCGGACTAGCGGAGGAGATACGCAGTATTTT CASSPRTSGGDTQYF
. TRBJ1-4 15 TRBV4-1 few TGCGCCAGCAGACGGACGGGAGACTCGAATGAAAAACTGTTTTTT CASRRTGDSNEKLFF
. TRBJ1-2 12 TRBV25-1 once TGTGCCAGCAGTGTTCAGGGTTATGGCTACACCTTC CASSVQGYGYTF
. TRBJ1-2 14 TRBV11-2 . TGTGCCAGCAGTCTCTCGACAGGCACCTATGGCTACACCTTC CASSLSTGTYGYTF
TRBD1 TRBJ1-4 14 TRBV2 . TGTGCCAGCAGTCTAACAGGGGTGGATGAAAAACTGTTTTTT CASSLTGVDEKLFF
. TRBJ1-1 11 TRBV5-1 . TGCGCCAGCAGTCCGGGAATTGAAGCTTTCTTT CASSPGIEAFF
. TRBJ1-3 13 TRBV30 . TGTGCCTGGAGCTCAGGCTCTGGAAACACCATATATTTT CAWSSGSGNTIYF
TRBD2 TRBJ2-3 15 TRBV5-4 . TGTGCCAGCATGAGCGGCGGGGGGGCCGTAGATACGCAGTATTTT CASMSGGGAVDTQYF
TRBD1 TRBJ1-6 16 TRBV24-1 . TGTGCCACCAGTGATACCCGGACAGGGAAAAATTCACCCCTCCACTTT CATSDTRTGKNSPLHF
TRBD1 TRBJ1-1 17 TRBV14 . TGTGCCAGCAGCCGGGGGGACAGGGGGCGAGAATGGACTGAAGCTTTCTTT CASSRGDRGREWTEAFF
TRBD1 TRBJ2-7 14 TRBV6-6 . TGTGCCAGCAAAGGACAGGGTAATTCCTACGAGCAGTACTTC CASKGQGNSYEQYF
. TRBJ2-7 14 TRBV7-9 once TGTGCCAGCAGCCGACCCGGGGTGGAGTTGGAGCAGTACTTC CASSRPGVELEQYF
TRBD1 TRBJ2-5 11 TRBV19 . TGTGCCAGTGGGGAACCGGGACAGCCAGACTTC CASGEPGQPDF
. TRBJ1-4 15 TRBV18 . TGTGCCAGCTCACGCGCCCAAGGGGCAGGCGAAAAACTGTTTTTT CASSRAQGAGEKLFF
TRBD2 TRBJ2-2 17 TRBV28 . TGTGCCAGCAGTCCTCCTTTGCGGGGGGGCGGCACCGGGGAGCTGTTTTTT CASSPPLRGGGTGELFF
TRBD2 TRBJ2-1 17 TRBV9 few TGTGCCAGCAGCTACGGGACTAGCGGGAGCTCCTACAATGAGCAGTTCTTC CASSYGTSGSSYNEQFF
. TRBJ2-7 15 TRBV5-1 . TGCGCCAGCAGCGGGGACACCCATCCAAGCTACGAGCAGTACTTC CASSGDTHPSYEQYF
. TRBJ2-6 14 TRBV6-5 once TGTGCCAGCAGCACTCACTCTGGGGCCAACGTCCTGACTTTC CASSTHSGANVLTF
TRBD1 TRBJ1-5 16 TRBV7-8 . TGTGCCAGCAGCCCCTGGGAAGGACAGGGGAATCAGCCCCAGCATTTT CASSPWEGQGNQPQHF
. TRBJ1-1 15 TRBV14 . TGTGCCAGCAGCCAAGCTTCCGGGAAGAACACTGAAGCTTTCTTT CASSQASGKNTEAFF
. TRBJ1-1 16 TRBV4-1 once TGCGCCAGCAGCCAAGGGGGGGGGAGCGTGGGCACTGAAGCTTTCTTT CASSQGGGSVGTEAFF
. TRBJ1-1 15 TRBV7-9 once TGTGCCAGCAGCTTTGGGTCCAGGGGTCTCACTGAAGCTTTCTTT CASSFGSRGLTEAFF